This T cell receptor (beta chain) was found in a study of blood T cell repertoires in COVID-19. This clone showed up just once. Sequencing used immunoSEQ multiplex PCR; TCRdb keeps in-frame clones, though not all of them. The sample lists some 130,000 clones, less than 90% seen once, with about 20% in the top ten. The CDR3 sequence is 15 residues long. The germline V gene encodes CDR1 ENHRY and CDR2 SYGVKD. Trimming removed 3 bases at V and 5 bases at J, with 14 bases between. Input material: PBMCs or T cells enriched from blood (not recorded which). This sequence originates from a young man who had recovered from COVID-19. This chain uses TRBV10-3 with TRBJ1-5; D gene ambiguous. The DNA of the CDR3 is TGTGCCATCAGTGACCCTGAGAGGGAGCATCAGCCCCAGCATTTT. Its translation is CAISDPEREHQPQHF.